A single sample gave rise to the 19 T cell receptor beta chains below, sequenced in a study of T cells in Graves' hyperthyroidism and ophthalmopathy. Amplification of TCR beta CDR3 regions was performed using RNA transcripts as template. First-round RT-PCR targeting the TCR CDR3 was performed with the HTBI primer set. TCRdb analysed the multiplex PCR reads with MiXCR anew, one entry per CDR3 protein. This table holds hundreds of thousands of distinct CDR3 sequences, less than 20% found once. Material for sequencing was blood. All receptors derive from a man aged 40-49 years with Graves' ophthalmopathy.

This chain joins TRBV20-1 and TRBJ2-3; 10 bases are a match to TRBD2. With V trimmed by 0 bases and J by 5 bases, 5 bases remained unmatched. The CDR3 extends over 15 amino acids. Per germline, CDR1 DFQATT and CDR2 SNEGSKA (reference sequence). CDR3 coding DNA: TGCAGTGCTAGAGACCCTAGCGGGAGTTTAGATACGCAGTATTTT. As protein: CSARDPSGSLDTQYF.

This clonotype showed up just a few times. This rearrangement joins TRBV19 to TRBJ1-2; perhaps TRBD1 as D (6 bases). V was clipped by 3 bases and J by 4 bases, with 12 bases between them. The CDR3 length is 14 residues. Looked up from germline, CDR1 is LNHDA and CDR2 is SQIVND (reference sequence). As DNA, the CDR3 is TGTGCCAGTAGTATCGGGCAGGGGCTCTATGGCTACACCTTC. This codes for CASSIGQGLYGYTF.

V and J are TRBV5-4 and TRBJ1-1, with unresolved D. Trimming took off 1 base at V and 8 bases at J, with 12 bases between the two ends. In germline, CDR1 is SGHNT, CDR2 YYREEE (reference sequence). The CDR3 is 13 residues long. CDR3 sequence: CASSLRGLGEAFF. The CDR3 nucleotides are TGTGCCAGCAGCTTGCGTGGGCTCGGGGAAGCTTTCTTT.

The V and J genes are TRBV27 and TRBJ2-7; D might be TRBD2 (6 bases). The CDR3 is made up of 14 amino acids. Germline V gene lookup returns CDR1 MNHEY and CDR2 SMNVEV (reference sequence). Trimming stripped 7 bases from V and 1 base from J, with 14 bases between. The DNA for the CDR3 is TGTGCCAGCAACCCGGGGGATGATTCCTACGAGCAGTACTTC. Amino acids: CASNPGDDSYEQYF.

This chain connects TRBV7-3 to TRBJ2-3, with unresolved D. V was pared by 5 bases and J by 0 bases, with 12 bases between. The CDR3 is made up of 15 amino acids. Germline values: CDR1 SGHTA, CDR2 FQGTGA. The CDR3 spells CASSRRFSSTDTQYF. The CDR3 region has the DNA TGTGCCAGCAGCCGTCGGTTTTCTAGCACAGATACGCAGTATTTT. Variable domain in full (rest from reference TRBV7-3 and TRBJ2-3): GAGVSQTPSNKVTEKGKYVELRCDPISGHTALYWYRQSLGQGPEFLIYFQGTGAADDSGLPNDRFFAVRPEGSVSTLKIQRTERGDSAVYLCASSRRFSSTDTQYFGPGTRLTVL.

The sample holds a few counts of this clonotype. V and J are TRBV20-1 and TRBJ2-3, with TRBD2 as a possible D gene (6 bases). Trimming removed 5 bases from V and 3 bases from J, with 21 bases in between. There are 16 residues in the CDR3. CDR1 and CDR2 from the germline V gene are DFQATT and SNEGSKA (reference sequence). The DNA of the CDR3 is TGCAGTGCTGAGGCAGCTAAGGGGAGGAGGACAGATACGCAGTATTTT. This translates into CSAEAAKGRRTDTQYF.

The table lists this clonotype with many counts. CDR3 nucleotides: TGCAGTGCCGACGCCGGGACTAGCGCCTACGAGCAGTACTTC. The encoded protein is CSADAGTSAYEQYF. The gene calls are TRBV20-1 and TRBJ2-7; 10 positions agree with TRBD2. This CDR3 has 14 amino acids. With 6 bases clipped from V and 2 bases from J, the junction kept 7 bases outside the gene matches. Germline values: CDR1 DFQATT, CDR2 SNEGSKA (reference sequence).

The chain carries TRBV5-6 and TRBJ2-5; 10 nucleotides match TRBD1. The CDR3 contains 13 residues. V was clipped by 5 bases and J by 5 bases; unmatched bases: 3. Germline CDR1 SGHDT, CDR2 YYEEEE. The CDR3: CASRSDRGETQYF. The DNA for the CDR3 is TGTGCCAGCAGGTCGGACAGGGGGGAGACCCAGTACTTC.

The chain uses TRBV30 and TRBJ2-3; 7 nucleotides match TRBD1. J gave up 2 bases and V 1 base, and 3 bases lay outside the gene matches. Germline CDR1 and CDR2: GTSNPN and SVGIG (reference sequence). CDR3 length: 14 residues. The CDR3 sequence is CAWSAGGTTDTQYF. CDR3 coding DNA: TGTGCCTGGAGTGCAGGGGGTACCACAGATACGCAGTATTTT. The entire variable domain, with the rest obtained from reference TRBV30 and TRBJ2-3, is as follows: SQTIHQWPATLVQPVGSPLSLECTVEGTSNPNLYWYRQAAGRGLQLLFYSVGIGQISSEVPQNLSASRPQDRQFILSSKKLLLSDSGFYLCAWSAGGTTDTQYFGPGTRLTVL.

This clonotype was seen at least ten times. The chain uses TRBV30 and TRBJ2-5, with D perhaps matching TRBD1 (6 bases). The CDR3 sequence is 16 residues long. CDR1 GTSNPN and CDR2 SVGIG come from the germline V gene (reference sequence). V was cut by 0 bases and J by 10 bases, with 24 bases left in between. Written as DNA, the CDR3 is TGTGCCTGGAGTGTACCTGGCGGCAGGGGCTTGGATGGCCAGTACTTC. Encoded protein: CAWSVPGGRGLDGQYF.

Only a few counts were recorded for this clonotype. The chain couples TRBV7-2 to TRBJ2-3, with D perhaps TRBD2 (6 bases). V lost 3 bases and J lost 6, with 19 bases in between. Germline V gene sequence: CDR1 SGHTA, CDR2 FQGNSA. CDR3 length: 16 amino acids. The CDR3 sequence is CASSLDPAGRRDTQYF. The CDR3, as DNA: TGTGCCAGCAGCTTGGACCCCGCGGGACGACGGGATACGCAGTATTTT.

This clonotype was recorded a few times. The rearrangement joins TRBV3-1 to TRBJ2-7, with D unclear. Between the trimmed V and J ends, which lost 0 bases and 3 bases, there was a span of 6 bases. The CDR3 sequence is 13 residues long. CDR1 is LGHDT and CDR2 is YNNKEL in the germline V gene (reference sequence). The CDR3 nucleotides are TGTGCCAGCAGCCAAGACCCCCGCTACGAGCAGTACTTC. Amino acid sequence: CASSQDPRYEQYF.

This clonotype was observed a few times. The CDR3 loop is CASSEVRGRSSGANVLTF. For the CDR3, the DNA is TGTGCCAGCAGTGAAGTTCGGGGACGGAGCTCTGGGGCCAACGTCCTGACTTTC. The J gene is TRBJ2-6, the V gene TRBV2, with D tentatively TRBD1 or TRBD2 (5 bases each). Trimming shortened V by 1 base and J by 0 bases, and 13 bases separated the two germline ends. This CDR3 comprises 18 residues. Germline loops: CDR1 SNHLY, CDR2 FYNNEI.

This clonotype was picked up many times. The V and J genes are TRBV5-1 and TRBJ2-1, with D perhaps matching TRBD2 (5 bases). V was pared by 4 bases and J by 9 bases, with 14 bases between. The CDR3 has 13 residues. Germline V gene lookup returns CDR1 SGHRS and CDR2 YFSETQ. The DNA of the CDR3 is TGCGCCAGCAGCGGAAGCGGCATGGGTGAGCAGTTCTTC. This translates into CASSGSGMGEQFF.

Notes on this clonotype: This may arise from a read error, as a much more abundant clone is one base away. The J gene is TRBJ2-5, the V gene TRBV30; D uncertain. TRBJ2-1 explains the end of the DNA better; the J call may be wrong. The CDR3 is 12 residues long. Per germline, CDR1 GTSNPN and CDR2 SVGIG (reference sequence). The CDR3 sequence: CAWSANQETQFF. The CDR3, as DNA: TGTGCCTGGAGTGCTAACCAAGAGACCCAGTTCTTC.

There are many counts of this clonotype. V is TRBV2 and J is TRBJ2-3; tentative D call: TRBD2 (6 bases). V lost 5 bases and J lost 2, with 17 bases in between. The V gene's germline CDR1 is SNHLY and CDR2 FYNNEI. The length of the CDR3 is 16 residues. The CDR3 sequence: CASSRQAGTATDTQYF. In DNA, the CDR3 is TGTGCCAGCAGTAGACAAGCCGGGACTGCCACAGATACGCAGTATTTT.

This clonotype was observed many times. The V call is TRBV20-1, the J call TRBJ2-5; weak D call: TRBD2 (6 bases). CDR1 and CDR2 (germline): DFQATT, SNEGSKA (reference sequence). The CDR3 extends over 16 amino acids. V was pared by 0 bases and J by 0 bases, with 14 bases between. Here the CDR3 reads CSARDLEGAHQETQYF. As DNA, the CDR3 is TGCAGTGCTAGAGATCTGGAGGGAGCACACCAAGAGACCCAGTACTTC.

This clonotype has at least ten counts. The chain has TRBV6-2 or TRBV6-3 and TRBJ2-6, with 7 bases lining up with TRBD1. Germline CDR1 MNHEY, CDR2 SVGEGT. The junction had 7 bases not matched to a gene; V was cut back by 6 bases and J by 2 bases. The CDR3 runs 16 residues. The chain's CDR3 is CASRATDRAGANVLTF. CDR3 nucleotides: TGTGCCAGCAGGGCCACCGACAGGGCTGGGGCCAACGTCCTGACTTTC.

This clonotype was seen at least ten times. The V and J genes are TRBV27 and TRBJ2-1; a possible D gene is TRBD2 (5 bases). The V gene lost 1 base and the J gene lost 4 bases, with 11 bases spanning the gap. Germline V gives CDR1 MNHEY, CDR2 SMNVEV (reference sequence). The CDR3 has 15 amino acids. The CDR3 sequence: CASSLYNEGYNEQFF. CDR3 bases: TGTGCCAGCAGTTTATACAATGAGGGATACAATGAGCAGTTCTTC.